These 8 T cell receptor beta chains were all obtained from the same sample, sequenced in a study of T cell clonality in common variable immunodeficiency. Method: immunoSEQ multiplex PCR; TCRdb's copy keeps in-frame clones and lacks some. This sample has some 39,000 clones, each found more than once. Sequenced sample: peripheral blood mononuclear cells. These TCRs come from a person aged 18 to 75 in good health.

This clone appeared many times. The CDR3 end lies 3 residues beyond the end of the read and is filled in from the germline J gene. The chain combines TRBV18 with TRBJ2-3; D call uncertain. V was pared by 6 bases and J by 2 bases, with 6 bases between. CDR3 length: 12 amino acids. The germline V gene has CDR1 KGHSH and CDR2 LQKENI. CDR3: CASSQSTDTQYF. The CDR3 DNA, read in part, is TGTGCCAGCTCCCAATCCACAGATACG.

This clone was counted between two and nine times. The CDR3 bases that were read are TGCGCCAGCAGCTTGGTTTCAGGGGCCGAAGAGACC. This encodes CASSLVSGAEET. The whole CDR3 is CASSLVSGAEETQYF. The gene calls are TRBV5-1 and TRBJ2-5; D possibly corresponds to TRBD1 (6 bases). The read stops 3 residues short of the end of the CDR3; the missing end is completed from the germline J gene. Trimming removed 0 bases from V and 3 bases from J, with 12 bases in between. Germline CDR1 SGHRS, CDR2 YFSETQ. The CDR3 runs 15 residues.

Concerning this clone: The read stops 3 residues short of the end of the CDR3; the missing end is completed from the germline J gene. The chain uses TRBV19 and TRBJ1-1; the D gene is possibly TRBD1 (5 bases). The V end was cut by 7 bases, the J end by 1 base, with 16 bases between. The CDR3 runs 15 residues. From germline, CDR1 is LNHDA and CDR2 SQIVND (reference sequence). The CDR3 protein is CASTAGVRENTEAFF. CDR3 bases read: TGTGCCAGTACCGCCGGCGTCAGGGAGAACACTGAA.

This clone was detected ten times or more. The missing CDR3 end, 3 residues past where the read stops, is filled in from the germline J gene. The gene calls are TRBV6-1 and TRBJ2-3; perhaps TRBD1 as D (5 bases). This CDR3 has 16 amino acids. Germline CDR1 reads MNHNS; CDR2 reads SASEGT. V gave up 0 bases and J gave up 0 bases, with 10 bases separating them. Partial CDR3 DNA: TGTGCCAGCAGTGAAGCGAGGCAGGGTAGCACAGATACG. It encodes CASSEARQGSTDT. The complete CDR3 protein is CASSEARQGSTDTQYF.

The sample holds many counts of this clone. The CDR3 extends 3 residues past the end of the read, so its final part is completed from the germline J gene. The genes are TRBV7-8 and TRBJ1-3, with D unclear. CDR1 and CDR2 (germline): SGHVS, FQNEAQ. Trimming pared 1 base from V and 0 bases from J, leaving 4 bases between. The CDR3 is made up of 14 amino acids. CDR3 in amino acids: CASSLDISGNTIYF. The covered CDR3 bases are TGTGCCAGCAGCTTAGACATCTCTGGAAACACC.

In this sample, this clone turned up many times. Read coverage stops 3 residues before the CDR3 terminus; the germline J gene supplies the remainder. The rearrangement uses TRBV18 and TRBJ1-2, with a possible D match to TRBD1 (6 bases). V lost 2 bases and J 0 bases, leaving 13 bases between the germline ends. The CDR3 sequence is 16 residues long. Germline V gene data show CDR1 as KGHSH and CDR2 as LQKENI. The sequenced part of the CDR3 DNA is TGTGCCAGCTCACCATCGGCAGGGGAAGCTAACTATGGC. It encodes CASSPSAGEANYG. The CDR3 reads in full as CASSPSAGEANYGYTF.

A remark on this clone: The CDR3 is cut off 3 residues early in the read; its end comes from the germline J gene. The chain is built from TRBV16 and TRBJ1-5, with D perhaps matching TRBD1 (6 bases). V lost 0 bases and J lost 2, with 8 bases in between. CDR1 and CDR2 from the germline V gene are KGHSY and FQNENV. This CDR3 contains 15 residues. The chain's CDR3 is CASSQSRGGNQPQHF. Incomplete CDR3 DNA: TGTGCCAGCAGCCAATCCAGGGGAGGCAATCAGCCC.

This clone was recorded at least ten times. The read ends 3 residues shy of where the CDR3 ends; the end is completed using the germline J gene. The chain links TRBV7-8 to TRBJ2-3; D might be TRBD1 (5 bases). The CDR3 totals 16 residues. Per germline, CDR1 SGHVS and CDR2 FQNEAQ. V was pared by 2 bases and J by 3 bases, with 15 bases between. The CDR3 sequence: CASSLKVKGWTDTQYF. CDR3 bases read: TGTGCCAGCAGCTTAAAGGTGAAGGGGTGGACAGATACG.